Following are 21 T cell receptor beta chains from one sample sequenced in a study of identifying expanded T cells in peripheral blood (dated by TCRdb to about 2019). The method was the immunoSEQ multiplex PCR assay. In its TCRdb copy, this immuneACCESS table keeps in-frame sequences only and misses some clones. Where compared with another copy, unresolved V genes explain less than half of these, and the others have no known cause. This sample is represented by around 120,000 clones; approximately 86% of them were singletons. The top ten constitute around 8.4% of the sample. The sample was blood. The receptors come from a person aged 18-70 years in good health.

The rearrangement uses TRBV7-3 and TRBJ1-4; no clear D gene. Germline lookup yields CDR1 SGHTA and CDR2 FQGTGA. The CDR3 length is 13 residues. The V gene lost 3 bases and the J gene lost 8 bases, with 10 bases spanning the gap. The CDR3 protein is CASSLVPGEKLFF. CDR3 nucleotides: TGTGCCAGCAGCTTGGTCCCCGGCGAAAAACTGTTTTTT.

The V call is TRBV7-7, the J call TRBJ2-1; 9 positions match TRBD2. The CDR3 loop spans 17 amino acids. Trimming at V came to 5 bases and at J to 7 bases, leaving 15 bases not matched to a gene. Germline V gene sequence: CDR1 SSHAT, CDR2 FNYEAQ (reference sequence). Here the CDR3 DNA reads TGTGCCAGCAGCCCGGAGAGAATAGCGGGAGCAAGGAATGAGCAGTTCTTC. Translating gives CASSPERIAGARNEQFF.

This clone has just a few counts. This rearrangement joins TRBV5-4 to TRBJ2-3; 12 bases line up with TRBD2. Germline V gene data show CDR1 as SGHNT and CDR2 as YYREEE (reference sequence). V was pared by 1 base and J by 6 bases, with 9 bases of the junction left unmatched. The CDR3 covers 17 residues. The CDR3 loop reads CASSLKVLAGGVDTQYF. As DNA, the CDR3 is TGTGCCAGCAGCTTGAAGGTACTAGCGGGAGGTGTGGATACGCAGTATTTT.

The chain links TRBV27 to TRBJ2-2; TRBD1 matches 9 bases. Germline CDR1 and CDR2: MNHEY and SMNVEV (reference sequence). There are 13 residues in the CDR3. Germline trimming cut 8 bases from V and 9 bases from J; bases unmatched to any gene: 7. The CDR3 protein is CASSGQGIWELFF. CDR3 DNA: TGTGCCAGCTCCGGACAGGGGATATGGGAGCTGTTTTTT.

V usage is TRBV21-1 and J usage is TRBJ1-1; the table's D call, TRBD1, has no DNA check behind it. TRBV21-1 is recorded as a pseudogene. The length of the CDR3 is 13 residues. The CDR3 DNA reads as TGTGCCAGCAGCAAACAATGGACAGTTGAAGCTTTCTTT. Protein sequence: CASSKQWTVEAFF.

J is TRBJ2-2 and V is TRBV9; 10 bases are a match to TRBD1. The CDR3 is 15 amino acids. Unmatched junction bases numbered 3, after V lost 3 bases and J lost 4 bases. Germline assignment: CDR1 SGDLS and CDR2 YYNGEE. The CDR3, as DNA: TGTGCCAGCAGCGATCGACAGGGGGCCACCGGGGAGCTGTTTTTT. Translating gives CASSDRQGATGELFF.

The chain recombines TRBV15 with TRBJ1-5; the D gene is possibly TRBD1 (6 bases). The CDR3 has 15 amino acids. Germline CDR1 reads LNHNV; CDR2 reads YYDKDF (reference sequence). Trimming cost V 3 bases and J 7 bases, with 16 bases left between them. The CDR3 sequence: CATSRGGGGEQPQHF. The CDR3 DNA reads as TGTGCCACCAGCAGGGGTGGAGGGGGTGAACAGCCCCAGCATTTT.

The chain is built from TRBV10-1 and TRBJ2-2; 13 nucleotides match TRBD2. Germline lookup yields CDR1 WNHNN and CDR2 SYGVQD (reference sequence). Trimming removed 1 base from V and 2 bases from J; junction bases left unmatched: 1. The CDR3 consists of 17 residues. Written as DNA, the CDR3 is TGCGCCAGCAGTGAGTTGGGACTAGCGGGAAACACCGGGGAGCTGTTTTTT. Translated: CASSELGLAGNTGELFF.

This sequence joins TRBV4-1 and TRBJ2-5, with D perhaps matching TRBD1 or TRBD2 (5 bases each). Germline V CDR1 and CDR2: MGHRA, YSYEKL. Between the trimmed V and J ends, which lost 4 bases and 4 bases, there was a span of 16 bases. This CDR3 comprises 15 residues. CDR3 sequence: CASSLRDGRPETQYF. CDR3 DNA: TGCGCCAGCAGCCTCCGGGACGGTCGGCCAGAGACCCAGTACTTC.

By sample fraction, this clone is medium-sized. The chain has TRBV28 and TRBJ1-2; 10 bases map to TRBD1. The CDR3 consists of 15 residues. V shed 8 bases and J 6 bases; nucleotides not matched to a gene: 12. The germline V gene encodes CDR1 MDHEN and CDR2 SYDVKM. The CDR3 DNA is TGTGCCAGCGGGACAGGGGAACGGCGGATGGATGGCTACACCTTC. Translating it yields CASGTGERRMDGYTF.

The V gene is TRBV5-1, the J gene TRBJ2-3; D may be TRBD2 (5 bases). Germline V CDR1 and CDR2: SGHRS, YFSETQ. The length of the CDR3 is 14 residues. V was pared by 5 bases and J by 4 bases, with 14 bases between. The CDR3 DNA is TGCGCCAGCAGGCGCGACCTCGGGGCAGATACGCAGTATTTT. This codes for CASRRDLGADTQYF. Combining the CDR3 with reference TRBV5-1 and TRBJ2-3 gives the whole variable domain KAGVTQTPRYLIKTRGQQVTLSCSPISGHRSVSWYQQTPGQGLQFLFEYFSETQRNKGNFPGRFSGRQFSNSRSEMNVSTLELGDSALYLCASRRDLGADTQYFGPGTRLTVL.

In nucleotides, the CDR3 is TGTGCCAGCAGCTTAAGGGAAGCTTTCTTT. As protein: CASSLREAFF. The V gene is TRBV7-9, the J gene TRBJ1-1, with no clear D. Germline CDR1 and CDR2: SEHNR and FQNEAQ (reference sequence). The ends were cut back, 2 bases at V and 8 bases at J, with 3 bases in the middle. The CDR3 extends over 10 amino acids.

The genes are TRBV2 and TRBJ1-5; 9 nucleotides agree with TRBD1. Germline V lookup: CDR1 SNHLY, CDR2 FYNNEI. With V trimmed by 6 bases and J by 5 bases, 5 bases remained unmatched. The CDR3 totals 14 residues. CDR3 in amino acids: CASRRDREDQPQHF. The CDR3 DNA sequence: TGTGCCAGCAGAAGGGACAGGGAGGATCAGCCCCAGCATTTT.

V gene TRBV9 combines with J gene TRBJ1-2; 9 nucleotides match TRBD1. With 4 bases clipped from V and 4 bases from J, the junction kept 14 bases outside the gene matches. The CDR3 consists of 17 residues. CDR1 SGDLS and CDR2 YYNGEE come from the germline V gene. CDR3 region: CASSLQIGQGTPYGYTF. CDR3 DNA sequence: TGTGCCAGCAGCCTACAAATCGGACAGGGGACTCCCTATGGCTACACCTTC.

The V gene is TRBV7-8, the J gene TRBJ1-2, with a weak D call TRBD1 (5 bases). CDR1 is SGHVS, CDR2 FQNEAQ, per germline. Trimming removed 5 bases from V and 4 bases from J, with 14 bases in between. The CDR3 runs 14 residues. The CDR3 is CASSPIDRPYGYTF. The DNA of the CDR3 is TGTGCCAGCAGCCCGATCGACAGACCCTATGGCTACACCTTC.

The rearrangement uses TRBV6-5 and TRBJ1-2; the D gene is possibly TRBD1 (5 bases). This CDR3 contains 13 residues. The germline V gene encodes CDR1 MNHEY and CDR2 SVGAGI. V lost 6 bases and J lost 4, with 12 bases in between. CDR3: CASSIPGSYGYTF. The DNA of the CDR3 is TGTGCCAGCAGCATACCAGGGAGCTATGGCTACACCTTC.

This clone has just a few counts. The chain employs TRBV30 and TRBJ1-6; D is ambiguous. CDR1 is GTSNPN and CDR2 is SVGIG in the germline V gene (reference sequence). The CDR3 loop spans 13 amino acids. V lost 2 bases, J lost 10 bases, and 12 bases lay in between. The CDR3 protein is CAWSYRDPSPLHF. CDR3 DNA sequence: TGTGCCTGGAGTTACCGGGATCCCTCACCCCTCCACTTT. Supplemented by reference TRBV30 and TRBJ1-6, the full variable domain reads SQTIHQWPATLVQPVGSPLSLECTVEGTSNPNLYWYRQAAGRGLQLLFYSVGIGQISSEVPQNLSASRPQDRQFILSSKKLLLSDSGFYLCAWSYRDPSPLHFGNGTRLTVT.

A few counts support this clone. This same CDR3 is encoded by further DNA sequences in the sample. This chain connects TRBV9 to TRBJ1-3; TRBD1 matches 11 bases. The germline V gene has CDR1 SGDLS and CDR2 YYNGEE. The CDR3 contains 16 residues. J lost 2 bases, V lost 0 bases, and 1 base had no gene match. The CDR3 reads CASSVEGQGAGNTIYF. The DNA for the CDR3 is TGTGCCAGCAGCGTAGAGGGACAGGGGGCTGGAAACACCATATATTTT.

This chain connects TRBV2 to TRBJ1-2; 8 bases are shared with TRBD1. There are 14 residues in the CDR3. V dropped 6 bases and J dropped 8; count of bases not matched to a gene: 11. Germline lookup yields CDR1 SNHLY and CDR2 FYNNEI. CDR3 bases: TGTGCCAGCAGGGGATCGGACAGGGTGGAAGGCTACACCTTC. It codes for CASRGSDRVEGYTF.

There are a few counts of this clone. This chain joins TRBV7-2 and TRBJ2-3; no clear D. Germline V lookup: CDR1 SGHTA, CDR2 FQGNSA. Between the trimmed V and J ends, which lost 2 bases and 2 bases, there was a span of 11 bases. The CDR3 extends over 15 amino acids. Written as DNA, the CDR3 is TGTGCCAGCAGCTTATCGCCGGAATACACAGATACGCAGTATTTT. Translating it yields CASSLSPEYTDTQYF. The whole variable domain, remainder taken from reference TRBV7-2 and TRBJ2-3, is GAGVSQSPSNKVTEKGKDVELRCDPISGHTALYWYRQSLGQGLEFLIYFQGNSAPDKSGLPSDRFSAERTGGSVSTLTIQRTQQEDSAVYLCASSLSPEYTDTQYFGPGTRLTVL.

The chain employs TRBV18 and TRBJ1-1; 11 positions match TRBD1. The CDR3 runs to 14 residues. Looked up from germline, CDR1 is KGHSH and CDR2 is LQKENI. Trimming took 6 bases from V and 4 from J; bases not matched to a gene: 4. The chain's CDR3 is CASSTGTGGTEAFF. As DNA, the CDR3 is TGTGCCAGCTCCACCGGGACAGGGGGCACTGAAGCTTTCTTT.